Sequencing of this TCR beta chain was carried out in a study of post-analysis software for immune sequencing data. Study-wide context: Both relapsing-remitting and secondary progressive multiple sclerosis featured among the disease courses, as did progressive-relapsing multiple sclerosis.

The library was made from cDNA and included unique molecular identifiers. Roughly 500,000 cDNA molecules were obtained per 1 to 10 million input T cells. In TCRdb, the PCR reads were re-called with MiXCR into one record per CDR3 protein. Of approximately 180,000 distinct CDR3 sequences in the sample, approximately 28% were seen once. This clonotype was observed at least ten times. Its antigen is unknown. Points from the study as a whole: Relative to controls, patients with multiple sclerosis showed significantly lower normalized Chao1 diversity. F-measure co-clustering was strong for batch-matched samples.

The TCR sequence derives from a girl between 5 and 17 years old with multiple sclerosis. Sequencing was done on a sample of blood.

CDR3 sequence: CASSLSLFTDTQYF. As DNA, the CDR3 is TGTGCCAGCAGTTTAAGCCTTTTCACAGATACGCAGTATTTT. V gene TRBV27 combines with J gene TRBJ2-3, with unresolved D. V was clipped by 2 bases and J by 2 bases, with 8 bases between them. The CDR3 has 14 residues. The V gene's germline CDR1 is MNHEY and CDR2 SMNVEV (reference sequence).